These T cell receptor beta chains were read from a single sample in a study of technical replicates of blood from a handful of donors. The assay was immunoSEQ multiplex PCR, and TCRdb's table has in-frame clones only and misses some. The sample includes over 60,000 clones, approximately 93% seen only once; the top ten take about 0.25%. Sequences were obtained from T cells isolated from PBMCs. The receptors were gathered from a human donor in good health. Both conserved end residues are part of each CDR3. The D gene is left open where the match is weak. Only some rows state a clone size, as once, few, many or a class for expanded clones.

D	V	J	size	DNA	CDR3
.	TRBV11-1	TRBJ2-5	.	TGTGCCAGCAGCTCGGGGGAGGAGACCCAGTACTTC	CASSSGEETQYF
.	TRBV6-5	TRBJ2-6	.	TGTGCCAGCAGTTACCAGGTCTCTGGGGCCAACGTCCTGACTTTC	CASSYQVSGANVLTF
.	TRBV7-9	TRBJ2-3	.	TGTGCCAGCAGCTTCAGGGTCACAGATACGCAGTATTTT	CASSFRVTDTQYF
.	TRBV6-1	TRBJ1-1	once	TGTGCCAGCAGTGAGAACAGGCGTACTGAAGCTTTCTTT	CASSENRRTEAFF
TRBD1	TRBV7-6	TRBJ1-1	.	TGTGCCAGCAGCTCGGGACAGGGGGCAATGAACACTGAAGCTTTCTTT	CASSSGQGAMNTEAFF
TRBD1	TRBV5-1	TRBJ2-5	.	TGCGCCAGCAGCTTGGAACCACAGGGGCCCCAAGAGACCCAGTACTTC	CASSLEPQGPQETQYF
.	TRBV5-4	TRBJ2-1	.	TGTGCCAGCAGCATAGGGGCGGGGAGCTCCTACAATGAGCAGTTCTTC	CASSIGAGSSYNEQFF
.	TRBV28	TRBJ2-3	.	TGTGCCAGCAGTTCTCTTCTAAGGCGGGTACTCCACCAAAGGAGGGGTGATACGCAGTATTTT	CASSSLLRRVLHQRRGDTQYF
.	TRBV27	TRBJ1-4	.	TGTGCCAGCATGACTACGGACAGCCTTAATGAAAAACTGTTTTTT	CASMTTDSLNEKLFF
.	TRBV10-1	TRBJ2-3	.	TGCGCCAGCAGTGACAGACAGGACTCAGATACGCAGTATTTT	CASSDRQDSDTQYF
TRBD2	TRBV19	TRBJ2-7	.	TGTGCCAGTAGTCGGACTAGCGCGACTTACGAGCAGTACTTC	CASSRTSATYEQYF
TRBD2	TRBV19	TRBJ2-7	.	TGTGCCAGTAGTCGATTCGCCGGGACTAGTATCAACGAGCAGTACTTC	CASSRFAGTSINEQYF
.	TRBV11-2	TRBJ2-7	.	TGTGCCAGCAGCTTAGACAGGGTCGGAGTTATGTACGAGCAGTACTTC	CASSLDRVGVMYEQYF
.	TRBV5-6	TRBJ1-2	.	TGTGCCAGCATTTGGGGCGGGGGAGAAGCTAACTATGGCTACACCTTC	CASIWGGGEANYGYTF
TRBD1	TRBV2	TRBJ1-1	.	TGTGCCAGCAGTTTACAGGGGGGGACTGAAGCTTTCTTT	CASSLQGGTEAFF
TRBD1	TRBV28	TRBJ1-2	.	TGTGCCAGCAGTTTAGGACAGGGAATCGGCTACACCTTC	CASSLGQGIGYTF
.	TRBV2	TRBJ2-5	.	TGTGCCAGCATGGGTACGGGGACCCAGTACTTC	CASMGTGTQYF
.	TRBV6-5	TRBJ2-5	.	TGTGCCAGCAGCGGGAGATGGGGAGAGACCCAGTACTTC	CASSGRWGETQYF
.	TRBV6-5	TRBJ2-7	.	TGTGCCAGCAGGCTACAGGGGGGGTACGAGCAGTACTTC	CASRLQGGYEQYF
TRBD2	TRBV5-1	TRBJ2-7	.	TGCGCCAGCAGCTCCTCTAGCGGGGGGGCCAGGAGCTCCTACGAGCAGTACTTC	CASSSSSGGARSSYEQYF
TRBD1	TRBV28	TRBJ1-1	.	TGTGCCAGTGGACAGGGGGGAACTGAAGCTTTCTTT	CASGQGGTEAFF
.	TRBV27	TRBJ1-5	.	TGTGCCAGCAGTCCCACAGTCAATCAGCCCCAGCATTTT	CASSPTVNQPQHF
.	TRBV5-1	TRBJ2-1	once	TGCGCCAGCAGCTTGGCGGGAGATTCCTACAATGAGCAGTTCTTC	CASSLAGDSYNEQFF
.	TRBV2	TRBJ1-2	.	TGTGCCAGCAGTGGTGAGAGCCCAGGAGGTGGCTACACCTTC	CASSGESPGGGYTF
.	TRBV6-5	TRBJ1-2	.	TGTGCCAGCAGTTACTCATCAGGGGATGCGAACTATGGCTACACCTTC	CASSYSSGDANYGYTF
.	TRBV7-9	TRBJ2-7	.	TGTGCCAGCAGCCGACAAGGGGGCGCGGGGTACGAGCAGTACTTC	CASSRQGGAGYEQYF
.	TRBV4-1	TRBJ1-2	once	TGCGCCAGCAGATATCGCGGGGCCGATAACTATGGCTACACCTTC	CASRYRGADNYGYTF
.	TRBV19	TRBJ2-2	.	TGTGCCAGTACGGTGAGCGGGGAGCTGTTTTTT	CASTVSGELFF
TRBD1	TRBV29-1	TRBJ2-5	.	TGCAGCCTAACCCATCCGGGACAGGGGGCTGGGACCCAGTACTTC	CSLTHPGQGAGTQYF
.	TRBV4-1	TRBJ2-2	.	TGCGCCAGCAGCTCGCGGTCGGCCGGGGAGCTGTTTTTT	CASSSRSAGELFF
TRBD1	TRBV5-1	TRBJ1-6	.	TGCGCCAGCAGACCCACAGGGGGCGGTTCACCCCTCCACTTT	CASRPTGGGSPLHF
.	TRBV7-2	TRBJ1-5	.	TGTGCCAGCAGCTATTGGGCGTCGGATCAGCCCCAGCATTTT	CASSYWASDQPQHF
TRBD2	TRBV6-6	TRBJ2-3	.	TGTGCCAGCAGTTACTCTCTAGCGGGACCAGATACGCAGTATTTT	CASSYSLAGPDTQYF
.	TRBV10-3	TRBJ2-5	.	TGTGCCATCAGTGAGGGGCAGGGGCGGGAGACCCAGTACTTC	CAISEGQGRETQYF
.	TRBV7-7	TRBJ1-3	.	TGTGCTAGCAGCGACATCAGTTCCTCTGGAAACACCATATATTTT	CASSDISSSGNTIYF
.	TRBV2	TRBJ2-5	.	TGTGCCAGCAGTCCCGCTAGCGTTGAGACCCAGTACTTC	CASSPASVETQYF
TRBD1	TRBV4-1	TRBJ2-4	once	TGCGCCAGCAGCCAAGATGGGGGACAGGGAGCCATTCAGTACTTC	CASSQDGGQGAIQYF
.	TRBV5-5	TRBJ1-3	.	TGTGCCAGCAGCTTGGTCACAGGGTCGGCCGGAAACACCATATATTTT	CASSLVTGSAGNTIYF
TRBD2	TRBV7-9	TRBJ2-3	once	TGTGCCAGCAGCTTTAGGCGTGGCACTAGCGCCGCGGATACGCAGTATTTT	CASSFRRGTSAADTQYF
.	TRBV7-9	TRBJ2-7	.	TGTGCCAGCAGCTTAGAGGAATCAGGGGTCCACGAGCAGTACTTC	CASSLEESGVHEQYF
.	TRBV5-4	TRBJ1-1	.	TGTGCCAGCAGCCGACAGGAAAGTGGGAACACTGAAGCTTTCTTT	CASSRQESGNTEAFF
.	TRBV21-1	TRBJ2-7	.	TGTGCCAGCAGCAATAGGACAGGGAATACCTACGAGCAGTACTTC	CASSNRTGNTYEQYF
.	TRBV7-3	TRBJ2-2	.	TGTGCCAGCAGCGTCTACAGCGGGGAGCTGTTTTTT	CASSVYSGELFF
.	TRBV6-1	TRBJ1-2	.	TGTGCCAGCGCAAGAGAGGGTCACTATGGCTACACCTTC	CASAREGHYGYTF
.	TRBV10-1	TRBJ2-2	.	TGCGCCAGCAGTGAGGACAGGCTGAACACCGGGGAGCTGTTTTTT	CASSEDRLNTGELFF
.	TRBV2	TRBJ1-2	.	TGTGCCAGCAGGGCGGGACGGAGTAACTATGGCTACACCTTC	CASRAGRSNYGYTF
.	TRBV9	TRBJ1-1	.	TGTGCCAGCAGCGTAGGCAGCATTGGTATCGGGGCTTTCTTT	CASSVGSIGIGAFF
TRBD1	TRBV5-8	TRBJ1-2	.	TGTGCCAGCAGCCACCGGGACAGGAACTATGGCTACACCTTC	CASSHRDRNYGYTF
TRBD1	TRBV5-5	TRBJ1-3	.	TGTGCCAGCAGCTCGGGGACAGGAACGGGAAACACCATATATTTT	CASSSGTGTGNTIYF
.	TRBV20-1	TRBJ2-5	.	TGTTCCGGGACTGAAGAGACCCAGTACTTC	CSGTEETQYF